These 14 T cell receptor beta chains were all obtained from the same sample, sequenced in a study of T cell responses to AZD1222 COVID-19 vaccine. TCRdb's copy holds only in-frame clones and misses some; the assay was immunoSEQ multiplex PCR. The sample records 95,000 to 150,000 clones, roughly nine tenths being singletons. The specimen comprised peripheral blood, sampled on day 0 of AZD1222 vaccination. The receptors shown here come from an adult in good health.

The chain has TRBV6-5 and TRBJ1-1, with unresolved D. The CDR3 length is 15 residues. Germline values: CDR1 MNHEY, CDR2 SVGAGI. Between the trimmed V and J ends, which lost 0 bases and 4 bases, there was a span of 12 bases. CDR3 region: CASSYSTGGGTEAFF. CDR3 DNA: TGTGCCAGCAGTTACTCGACGGGCGGTGGCACTGAAGCTTTCTTT.

This chain uses TRBV1 with TRBJ2-2; the table names TRBD2, a call not compared with the DNA. TRBV1 has pseudogene status. This CDR3 contains 17 residues. This CDR3 reads CTSSQDIREANTGELFF. CDR3 nucleotides: TGCACCAGCAGCCAAGATATTCGGGAAGCAAACACCGGGGAGCTGTTTTTT.

This clone was detected only once. The chain carries TRBV9 and TRBJ2-5; 7 nucleotides align to TRBD2. Germline CDR1 and CDR2: SGDLS and YYNGEE. V lost 0 bases, J lost 2 bases, and 1 base stayed unmatched. CDR3 length: 14 amino acids. CDR3 in amino acids: CASSVGREQETQYF. The DNA of the CDR3 is TGTGCCAGCAGCGTAGGGCGGGAGCAAGAGACCCAGTACTTC. The full variable domain, in which reference TRBV9 and TRBJ2-5 provide the parts outside the CDR3, is DSGVTQTPKHLITATGQRVTLRCSPRSGDLSVYWYQQSLDQGLQFLIQYYNGEERAKGNILERFSAQQFPDLHSELNLSSLELGDSALYFCASSVGREQETQYFGPGTRLLVL.

V gene TRBV29-1 combines with J gene TRBJ1-2; a weak D match, TRBD1 (5 bases). The germline V and J ends were trimmed by 7 bases and 6 bases, with 18 bases remaining between them. The CDR3 spans 13 residues. Germline assignment: CDR1 SQVTM and CDR2 ANQGSEA. The CDR3 DNA follows: TGCAGCGCGACACCGACAGAGAGGGATGGCTACACCTTC. Its protein product is CSATPTERDGYTF.

V is TRBV27 and J is TRBJ2-4, with 7 bases lining up with TRBD2. The CDR3 is 15 residues long. V was pared by 0 bases and J by 3 bases, with 2 bases of the junction left unmatched. Germline assignment: CDR1 MNHEY and CDR2 SMNVEV (reference sequence). The CDR3 nucleotides are TGTGCCAGCAGTTTATCATGGGGGGGCAAAAACATTCAGTACTTC. This translates into CASSLSWGGKNIQYF.

The V and J genes are TRBV2 and TRBJ2-7, with D possibly matching TRBD1 (5 bases). V was clipped by 7 bases and J by 3 bases, with 16 bases between them. Germline loops: CDR1 SNHLY, CDR2 FYNNEI. CDR3 size: 14 residues. Here the CDR3 reads CASTRRVPNYEQYF. CDR3 DNA: TGTGCCAGCACTCGCAGGGTACCCAACTACGAGCAGTACTTC.

The chain is built from TRBV27 and TRBJ2-7; a weak D match, TRBD1 (6 bases). V was shortened by 7 bases and J by 5 bases, with 15 bases between the two germline ends. There are 13 residues in the CDR3. CDR1 is MNHEY and CDR2 is SMNVEV in the germline V gene (reference sequence). The CDR3: CASNQLGAHEQYF. As DNA, the CDR3 is TGTGCCAGCAACCAGTTGGGGGCACACGAGCAGTACTTC.

V is TRBV28 and J is TRBJ2-5, with TRBD2 matching 8 bases. The CDR3 runs to 15 residues. With 3 bases clipped from V and 5 bases from J, the junction kept 8 bases outside the gene matches. From germline, CDR1 is MDHEN and CDR2 SYDVKM. The CDR3, as DNA: TGTGCCAGCAGTTTCAGTGCGGGAGGAGGGGAGACCCAGTACTTC. It translates to CASSFSAGGGETQYF.

This chain links TRBV6-5 with TRBJ1-6; D is possibly TRBD1 (5 bases). Trimming left V 1 base short and J 8 bases short, with 12 bases between. The V gene's germline CDR1 is MNHEY and CDR2 SVGAGI. CDR3 size: 15 residues. CDR3 sequence reads: CASSYLGTQDSPLHF. In DNA, the CDR3 is TGTGCCAGCAGTTACTTAGGGACTCAGGATTCACCCCTCCACTTT.

The chain carries TRBV28 and TRBJ2-7, with 7 bases aligning to TRBD2. Germline-derived CDR1 and CDR2 are MDHEN and SYDVKM. V shed 10 bases, J shed 5 bases, and the junction held 14 bases outside the gene matches. The CDR3 has 14 residues. The DNA for the CDR3 is TGTGCCACTAGCCCGGGACTACAACACAACGAGCAGTACTTC. It yields the protein CATSPGLQHNEQYF.

This chain connects TRBV5-1 to TRBJ2-6; D is undetermined. Germline CDR1 is SGHRS and CDR2 is YFSETQ. The CDR3 extends over 14 amino acids. Trimming shortened V by 1 base and J by 2 bases, and 4 bases separated the two germline ends. As DNA, the CDR3 is TGCGCCAGCAGCTTGCTAGCTGGGGCCAACGTCCTGACTTTC. This gives the protein CASSLLAGANVLTF.

The chain uses TRBV7-6 and TRBJ2-3; the match to TRBD1 covers 8 bases. With V trimmed by 4 bases and J by 4 bases, 10 bases remained unmatched. The CDR3 contains 16 residues. Germline-derived CDR1 and CDR2 are SGHVS and FNYEAQ. The CDR3, as DNA: TGTGCCAGCAGCTCTAGGATGGACAGGGACGCAGATACGCAGTATTTT. It encodes CASSSRMDRDADTQYF.

The chain carries TRBV7-9 and TRBJ1-4; 8 positions agree with TRBD1. The CDR3 runs to 16 residues. The germline gives CDR1 SEHNR, CDR2 FQNEAQ (reference sequence). V was pared by 5 bases and J by 7 bases, with 12 bases of the junction left unmatched. In DNA form, the CDR3 reads TGTGCCAGCAGCCCCCAGCGGCAGGGGGCCAGTGAAAAACTGTTTTTT. Residues: CASSPQRQGASEKLFF.

V is TRBV14 and J is TRBJ2-1; TRBD2 matches at 8 bases. Germline V CDR1 and CDR2: SGHDN, FVKESK. J lost 9 bases, V lost 3 bases, and 10 bases had no gene match. There are 15 residues in the CDR3. CDR3 DNA sequence: TGTGCCAGCAGCCAGGCCGGCACTAGCGGACGTGAGCAGTTCTTC. Protein sequence: CASSQAGTSGREQFF. The complete variable domain, with remaining parts taken from reference TRBV14 and TRBJ2-1, reads EAGVTQFPSHSVIEKGQTVTLRCDPISGHDNLYWYRRVMGKEIKFLLHFVKESKQDESGMPNNRFLAERTGGTYSTLKVQPAELEDSGVYFCASSQAGTSGREQFFGPGTRLTVL.